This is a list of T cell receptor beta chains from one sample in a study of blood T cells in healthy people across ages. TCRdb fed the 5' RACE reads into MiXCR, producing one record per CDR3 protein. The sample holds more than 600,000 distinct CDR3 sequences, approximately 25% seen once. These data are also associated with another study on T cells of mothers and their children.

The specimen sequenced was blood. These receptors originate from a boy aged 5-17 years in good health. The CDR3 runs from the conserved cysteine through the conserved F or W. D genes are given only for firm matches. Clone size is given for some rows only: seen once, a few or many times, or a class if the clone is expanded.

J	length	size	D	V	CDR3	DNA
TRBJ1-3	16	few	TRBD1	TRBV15	CATSSTGGTTGNTIYF	TGTGCCACCAGCTCAACAGGGGGCACGACTGGAAACACCATATATTTT
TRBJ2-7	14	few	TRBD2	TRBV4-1	CASSQDWGGYEQYF	TGCGCCAGCAGCCAAGATTGGGGGGGCTACGAGCAGTACTTC
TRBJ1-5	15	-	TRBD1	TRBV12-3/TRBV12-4	CASSPDRATDQPQHF	TGTGCCAGCAGTCCTGACAGGGCGACCGATCAGCCCCAGCATTTT
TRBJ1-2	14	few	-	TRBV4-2	CASSQGGGNYGYTF	TGTGCCAGCAGCCAAGGTGGCGGAAACTATGGCTACACCTTC
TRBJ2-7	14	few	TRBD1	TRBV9	CASSVQGVSYEQYF	TGTGCCAGCAGCGTTCAGGGGGTCTCCTACGAGCAGTACTTC
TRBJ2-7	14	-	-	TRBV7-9	CASSLAGSPYEQYF	TGTGCCAGCAGCTTAGCAGGGTCCCCCTACGAGCAGTACTTC
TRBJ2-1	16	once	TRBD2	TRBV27	CASSPLAGGPDNEQFF	TGTGCCAGCAGTCCCTTAGCGGGAGGGCCGGATAATGAGCAGTTCTTC
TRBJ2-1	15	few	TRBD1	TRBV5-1	CASSLVGQTLNEQFF	TGCGCCAGCAGCTTGGTGGGACAGACCCTTAATGAGCAGTTCTTC
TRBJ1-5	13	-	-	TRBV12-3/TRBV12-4	CASSLRGDQPQHF	TGTGCCAGCAGTTTACGGGGGGATCAGCCCCAGCATTTT
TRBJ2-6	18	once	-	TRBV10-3	CAISESITGLSGANVLTF	TGTGCCATCAGTGAGTCGATAACAGGACTCTCTGGGGCCAACGTCCTGACTTTC
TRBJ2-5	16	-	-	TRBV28	CASSFSGAGAGETQYF	TGTGCCAGCAGTTTCTCCGGGGCAGGGGCCGGGGAGACCCAGTACTTC